Following are 26 T cell receptor beta chains from one sample sequenced in a study of T cell repertoires in cytomegalovirus infection. From the reads, TCRdb called clonotypes with MiXCR, one entry per CDR3 protein. In the table there are approximately 170,000 distinct CDR3 sequences, approximately 15% of which are singletons. Specimen: PBMCs. Every receptor here comes from a human donor in good health (CMV status not recorded). Some clones in this sample may be carry-over from other donors' samples.

This clonotype was recorded at least ten times. The chain links TRBV12-3 or TRBV12-4 to TRBJ2-7; D is perhaps TRBD1 (6 bases). The length of the CDR3 is 15 residues. V lost 6 bases and J 3 bases, leaving 18 bases between the germline ends. CDR3 region: CASSPGTRDFYEQYF. DNA of the CDR3: TGTGCCAGCAGCCCCGGGACAAGGGATTTCTACGAGCAGTACTTC.

This sequence joins TRBV6-6 and TRBJ1-1, with D possibly being TRBD1 (5 bases). With 5 bases removed from V and 4 bases from J, the gap between germline ends came to 11 bases. Germline CDR1 is MNHNY and CDR2 is SVGAGI (reference sequence). This CDR3 is built from 13 residues. The chain's CDR3 is CASSLGRSTEAFF. The CDR3 DNA reads TGTGCCAGCAGTCTGGGACGTTCCACTGAAGCTTTCTTT.

This clonotype was detected a few times. The chain links TRBV29-1 to TRBJ2-1; 7 nucleotides agree with TRBD1. V dropped 7 bases and J dropped 5; count of bases not matched to a gene: 11. CDR3 size: 14 residues. Germline V gene data show CDR1 as SQVTM and CDR2 as ANQGSEA. In DNA, the CDR3 is TGCAGCGCCCGTACCGGGACAGAACACAATGAGCAGTTCTTC. Protein product: CSARTGTEHNEQFF.

This clonotype appeared many times. The chain uses TRBV7-2 and TRBJ2-3; TRBD2 aligns across 8 bases. Germline CDR1 reads SGHTA; CDR2 reads FQGNSA. The CDR3 has 18 amino acids. J lost 4 bases, V lost 1 base, and 13 bases had no gene match. Here the CDR3 reads CASSLVSSGSADPDTQYF. CDR3 sequence (DNA): TGTGCCAGCAGCTTAGTCTCAAGCGGGAGTGCTGATCCAGATACGCAGTATTTT.

This clonotype was counted between two and nine times. The V call is TRBV4-3, the J call TRBJ2-1, with D unclear. This CDR3 has 13 residues. CDR1 is LGHNA and CDR2 is YSLEER in the germline V gene. Deletions cut 0 bases from V and 9 bases from J, with 9 bases between. In nucleotides, the CDR3 is TGCGCCAGCAGCCAAGATAACGGGTTTGAGCAGTTCTTC. Its translation: CASSQDNGFEQFF.

This clonotype was recorded at least ten times. The chain links TRBV20-1 to TRBJ2-6; tentatively, D is TRBD1 (5 bases). The germline V gene encodes CDR1 DFQATT and CDR2 SNEGSKA (reference sequence). Deletions cut 0 bases from V and 0 bases from J, with 12 bases between. The length of the CDR3 is 17 residues. The CDR3 is CSARDPSRASGANVLTF. Written as DNA, the CDR3 is TGCAGTGCTAGAGATCCCTCCAGGGCCTCTGGGGCCAACGTCCTGACTTTC.

In its sample, this clonotype was seen many times. This chain joins TRBV6-2 or TRBV6-3 and TRBJ1-1; 12 nucleotides match TRBD1. The CDR3 is 17 amino acids. Germline CDR1 and CDR2: MNHEY and SVGEGT. V lost 2 bases to trimming and J lost 5 bases; unmatched junction nucleotides: 9. The CDR3 reads CASSYGTGGIKGTEAFF. The CDR3 DNA follows: TGTGCCAGCAGTTACGGGACAGGGGGCATTAAGGGAACTGAAGCTTTCTTT.

The chain combines TRBV6-5 with TRBJ1-2, with D uncertain. Trimming pared 0 bases from V and 7 bases from J, leaving 9 bases between. This CDR3 comprises 13 residues. From germline, CDR1 is MNHEY and CDR2 SVGAGI. The CDR3 here is CASSYSADRGYTF. CDR3 DNA sequence: TGTGCCAGCAGTTACTCGGCAGACCGTGGCTACACCTTC.

This clonotype appeared many times. The chain carries TRBV7-2 and TRBJ1-1; D remains ambiguous. The CDR3 has 14 amino acids. CDR1 and CDR2 (germline): SGHTA, FQGNSA. The V end was cut by 3 bases, the J end by 1 base, with 9 bases between. The CDR3 DNA is TGTGCCAGCAGCTTCCCGGGTCCGAACACTGAAGCTTTCTTT. Translating gives CASSFPGPNTEAFF.

The chain is built from TRBV15 and TRBJ2-1, with D unclear. There are 13 residues in the CDR3. V lost 5 bases to trimming and J lost 3 bases, with 8 bases between them. The germline gives CDR1 LNHNV, CDR2 YYDKDF (reference sequence). CDR3: CATSAGIYNEQFF. The CDR3 coding sequence is TGTGCCACCAGCGCCGGCATCTACAATGAGCAGTTCTTC. Together with reference TRBV15 and TRBJ2-1, the CDR3 gives the full variable domain: DAMVIQNPRYQVTQFGKPVTLSCSQTLNHNVMYWYQQKSSQAPKLLFHYYDKDFNNEADTPDNFQSRRPNTSFCFLDIRSPGLGDTAMYLCATSAGIYNEQFFGPGTRLTVL.

The table lists this clonotype with many counts. The chain links TRBV19 to TRBJ1-2; D possibly corresponds to TRBD1 (6 bases). Germline V gives CDR1 LNHDA, CDR2 SQIVND (reference sequence). The germline V and J ends were trimmed by 6 bases and 6 bases, with 14 bases remaining between them. The CDR3 is 13 residues long. CDR3 nucleotides: TGTGCCAGTAGAAGACAGGAGGCCGATGGCTACACCTTC. The encoded protein is CASRRQEADGYTF.

V and J are TRBV18 and TRBJ2-7; the D gene could be TRBD1 or TRBD2 (5 bases each). V was shortened by 1 base and J by 5 bases, with 15 bases between the two germline ends. This CDR3 has 15 residues. Germline loops: CDR1 KGHSH, CDR2 LQKENI. CDR3 loop: CASSPLTTRGDEQYF. The DNA for the CDR3 is TGTGCCAGCTCACCACTGACGACGAGGGGCGACGAGCAGTACTTC.

This clonotype was counted many times. The chain joins TRBV29-1 to TRBJ2-7; TRBD1 matches at 7 bases. Germline CDR1 reads SQVTM; CDR2 reads ANQGSEA. With 4 bases clipped from V and 1 base from J, the junction kept 7 bases outside the gene matches. The CDR3 runs to 14 residues. The CDR3 DNA follows: TGCAGCGTTGTTTTGGGCAGGGGGTCCTACGAGCAGTACTTC. This sequence encodes CSVVLGRGSYEQYF.

This clonotype appeared a single time. A much larger clone is a single base away; this may be a read error. The chain uses TRBV30 and TRBJ1-3; 9 positions match TRBD1. This CDR3 is built from 15 residues. CDR1 GTSNPN and CDR2 SVGIG come from the germline V gene (reference sequence). V gave up 5 bases and J gave up 4 bases; unmatched junction bases: 9. CDR3 sequence reads: CAWALGQGGGNTIYF. The CDR3, as DNA: TGTGCCTGGGCTCTGGGACAGGGCGGGGGAAACACCATATATTTT.

The chain uses TRBV19 and TRBJ2-7; possible D gene TRBD1, 5 bases. Germline loops: CDR1 LNHDA, CDR2 SQIVND (reference sequence). Trimming took 8 bases from V and 2 from J, leaving 16 bases between them. This CDR3 is 14 amino acids long. This CDR3 is CASSRGTSAYEQYF. CDR3 sequence (DNA): TGTGCCAGTTCAAGGGGTACGTCTGCCTACGAGCAGTACTTC.

This clonotype was observed a handful of times. For the CDR3, the DNA is TGTGCCAGCAGGGCGGGGACAGACTATGGCTACACCTTC. Protein product: CASRAGTDYGYTF. The rearrangement links TRBV6-5 to TRBJ1-2; 7 nucleotides align to TRBD1. V shed 6 bases and J 3 bases; nucleotides not matched to a gene: 4. The CDR3 covers 13 residues. Germline values: CDR1 MNHEY, CDR2 SVGAGI.

Ten or more counts support this clonotype. This CDR3 is CASSSGLAGEIMYEQYF. Here the CDR3 DNA reads TGTGCCAGCAGCTCCGGACTAGCGGGAGAAATAATGTACGAGCAGTACTTC. The V call is TRBV7-6, the J call TRBJ2-7, with 13 positions matching TRBD2. Looked up from germline, CDR1 is SGHVS and CDR2 is FNYEAQ. With 4 bases clipped from V and 4 bases from J, the junction kept 10 bases outside the gene matches. This CDR3 region has 17 residues.

The table lists this clonotype with many counts. The rearrangement links TRBV7-2 to TRBJ1-5, with a possible D match to TRBD1 (5 bases). Germline CDR1 is SGHTA and CDR2 is FQGNSA. Trimming took off 5 bases at V and 0 bases at J, with 20 bases between the two ends. This CDR3 has 18 residues. CDR3 residues: CASSLFPLGANSNQPQHF. The DNA of the CDR3 is TGTGCCAGCAGCCTCTTCCCCCTCGGGGCAAATAGCAATCAGCCCCAGCATTTT.

This clonotype was counted many times. The V and J genes are TRBV7-2 and TRBJ2-1; unclear D gene. Trimming cost V 1 base and J 9 bases, with 7 bases left between them. CDR1 and CDR2 (germline): SGHTA, FQGNSA. The CDR3 is 12 residues long. CDR3: CASSLDLSEQFF. As DNA, the CDR3 is TGTGCCAGCAGCTTAGATTTGAGTGAGCAGTTCTTC.

The chain has TRBV13 and TRBJ1-5; D is unclear. Germline V gives CDR1 PRHDT, CDR2 FYEKMQ (reference sequence). The CDR3 is 12 residues long. Trimming cost V 5 bases and J 2 bases, with 4 bases left between them. The CDR3 protein is CASSVRNQPQHF. CDR3 coding DNA: TGTGCCAGCAGCGTTCGCAATCAGCCCCAGCATTTT.

This clonotype has a handful of counts. The V call is TRBV10-3, the J call TRBJ2-3, with 9 bases identical to TRBD2. CDR3 length: 13 amino acids. Germline CDR1 and CDR2: ENHRY and SYGVKD. V trimming: 4 bases; J trimming: 6 bases; junction bases outside the gene matches: 2. CDR3 DNA: TGTGCCATCAGTGTAGCGGGAGCGGATACGCAGTATTTT. As protein: CAISVAGADTQYF.

The chain has TRBV3-1 and TRBJ2-4; D remains ambiguous. V lost 0 bases and J 0 bases, leaving 9 bases between the germline ends. The CDR3 sequence is 16 residues long. Looked up from germline, CDR1 is LGHDT and CDR2 is YNNKEL (reference sequence). The CDR3 coding sequence is TGTGCCAGCAGCCAAGATCCGACCGGAGCCAAAAACATTCAGTACTTC. The encoded protein is CASSQDPTGAKNIQYF. Full variable domain (remainder filled in from reference TRBV3-1 and TRBJ2-4): DTAVSQTPKYLVTQMGNDKSIKCEQNLGHDTMYWYKQDSKKFLKIMFSYNNKELIINETVPNRFSPKSPDKAHLNLHINSLELGDSAVYFCASSQDPTGAKNIQYFGAGTRLSVL.

The CDR3 here is CSVESRDNGYTF. The CDR3 DNA is TGCAGCGTTGAGTCCAGGGACAACGGCTACACCTTC. The V and J genes are TRBV29-1 and TRBJ1-2; perhaps TRBD1 as D (6 bases). Trimming took off 3 bases at V and 8 bases at J, with 13 bases between the two ends. Germline V gene sequence: CDR1 SQVTM, CDR2 ANQGSEA. The CDR3 is 12 amino acids.

The chain links TRBV2 to TRBJ2-1, with D maybe TRBD2 (5 bases). The CDR3 is 12 residues long. Trimming took 9 bases from V and 4 from J, leaving 10 bases between them. CDR1 and CDR2 from the germline V gene are SNHLY and FYNNEI. The CDR3 loop is CASQGLYNEQFF. In DNA form, the CDR3 reads TGTGCCAGTCAAGGACTGTACAATGAGCAGTTCTTC.

The DNA of the CDR3 is TGTGCCTGGAGCTACCGGACAGCTCACACTGAAGCTTTCTTT. Residues: CAWSYRTAHTEAFF. V gene TRBV30 combines with J gene TRBJ1-1; TRBD1 might be the D (6 bases). V lost 3 bases, J lost 3 bases, and 14 bases lay in between. CDR3 length: 14 residues. Germline V CDR1 and CDR2: GTSNPN, SVGIG (reference sequence). The full variable domain, rest sourced from reference TRBV30 and TRBJ1-1, is SQTIHQWPATLVQPVGSPLSLECTVEGTSNPNLYWYRQAAGRGLQLLFYSVGIGQISSEVPQNLSASRPQDRQFILSSKKLLLSDSGFYLCAWSYRTAHTEAFFGQGTRLTVV.

The gene calls are TRBV10-3 and TRBJ1-2; 8 nucleotides line up with TRBD1. The CDR3 runs to 13 residues. With V trimmed by 10 bases and J by 6 bases, 10 bases remained unmatched. Germline V gene lookup returns CDR1 ENHRY and CDR2 SYGVKD. The CDR3 coding sequence is TGTGCCACAAAGAGGACAGGGTTTAATGGCTACACCTTC. It yields the protein CATKRTGFNGYTF.